This T cell receptor beta chain was sequenced in a study of T-cell reconstitution after alpha-beta-depleted transplantation in children. Only a few counts were recorded for this clonotype. V was pared by 1 base and J by 8 bases, with 6 bases between. Germline-derived CDR1 and CDR2 are DFQATT and SNEGSKA (reference sequence). The length of the CDR3 is 11 residues. TCRbeta library construction was performed incorporating unique molecular identifiers. A single record per CDR3 protein comes from TCRdb applying MiXCR to the PCR reads. The table lists hundreds of thousands of distinct CDR3 sequences, under 12% of them singletons.

This material consisted of PBMCs from the stem cell graft donor, taken from the stem cell graft. The chain is built from TRBV20-1 and TRBJ2-1; D unclear. The sequence was collected from a human donor who donated a stem cell graft to a child with acute myeloid leukemia. This CDR3 is CSARAGHEQFF. For the CDR3, the DNA is TGCAGTGCTAGAGCAGGCCATGAGCAGTTCTTC.